A selection of T cell receptor beta chains follows, all from one sample in a study of identifying expanded T cells in peripheral blood. Method: immunoSEQ multiplex PCR; TCRdb's copy keeps in-frame clones and lacks some. The table shows over 90,000 clones, with approximately 90% occurring only once. The sample comprised blood. All receptors come from a person aged 18 to 70 in good health. The CDR3 runs from the conserved cysteine through the conserved F or W. The D gene is left open where the match is weak. Size is stated for part of the rows, as once, few or many counts, or as a class when the clone is expanded.

D gene | clone size | J gene | V gene | CDR3 DNA | CDR3 protein
TRBD1 | many | TRBJ2-3 | TRBV29-1 | TGCAGCGTTGAGACATCCCCGGGACAGAGGACGAAACTGAATACGCAGTATTTT | CSVETSPGQRTKLNTQYF
TRBD1 | NA | TRBJ2-1 | TRBV5-1 | TGCGCCAGCAGCTTGAGTTTAAAGGGGGCATGGTACAATGAGCAGTTCTTC | CASSLSLKGAWYNEQFF
NA | NA | TRBJ2-1 | TRBV14 | TGTGCCAGCAGCCACGAGTATTACAATGAGCAGTTCTTC | CASSHEYYNEQFF
TRBD1 | once | TRBJ2-5 | TRBV28 | TGTGCCAGCAGTTTGGATCCCGCAGGGGGCGAGGGAAAGACCCAGTACTTC | CASSLDPAGGEGKTQYF
NA | NA | TRBJ2-5 | TRBV27 | TGTGCCAGCAGTTACGGAGGGTGGCAGACCCAGTACTTC | CASSYGGWQTQYF
NA | NA | TRBJ1-5 | TRBV7-2 | TGTGCCAGCAGCTTAGAGAGATTTTTGGGGGGGAACCAGCCCCAGCATTTT | CASSLERFLGGNQPQHF
NA | NA | TRBJ2-5 | TRBV5-1 | TGCGCCAGCAGCCGCCCGGCAGGGGAATTTGGAGAGACCCAGTACTTC | CASSRPAGEFGETQYF
NA | NA | TRBJ1-4 | TRBV7-2 | TGTGCCAGCAGCTTACTGGCCCGGATAAAAGGAACTAATGAAAAACTGTTTTTT | CASSLLARIKGTNEKLFF
TRBD1 | NA | TRBJ1-1 | TRBV7-3 | TGTGCCAGCAGCCAATGGAAGGGGACAGGGGGTCTAGCGAACACTGAAGCTTTCTTT | CASSQWKGTGGLANTEAFF
NA | NA | TRBJ2-1 | TRBV6-1 | TGTGCCAGCAGTGAAGAGGGGGAAGAGCAGTTCTTC | CASSEEGEEQFF
NA | NA | TRBJ1-1 | TRBV11-3 | TGTGCCAGCACCAGAGGCTCTGAAGCTTTCTTT | CASTRGSEAFF
TRBD2 | NA | TRBJ2-7 | TRBV7-6 | TGTGCCAGCAGCCCCAATAGCGGGAGGACCGTTTACGAGCAGTACTTC | CASSPNSGRTVYEQYF
NA | NA | TRBJ2-7 | TRBV21-1 | TGTGCCAGCAGCCCTCCCGCCGGGAGGACCTACGAGCAGTACTTC | CASSPPAGRTYEQYF
NA | NA | TRBJ2-7 | TRBV11-2 | TGTGCCAGCAGCTTATATCCTAGCAGCTACGAGCAGTACTTC | CASSLYPSSYEQYF
NA | NA | TRBJ2-5 | TRBV7-9 | TGTGCCAGCAGCTTAATGGGGACCGACCAAGAGACCCAGTACTTC | CASSLMGTDQETQYF
NA | NA | TRBJ1-5 | TRBV18 | TGTGCCAGCTCACCACCGGGCAGGGTGGGTCAGCCCCAGCATTTT | CASSPPGRVGQPQHF
NA | NA | TRBJ2-7 | TRBV14 | TGTGCCAGCAGCAGTACTAGCCAACTGAGGGGCTACGAGCAGTACTTC | CASSSTSQLRGYEQYF
NA | NA | TRBJ2-4 | TRBV7-2 | TGTGCCAGCAGCTTTGAGCCTGGGAACATTCAGTACTTC | CASSFEPGNIQYF
NA | NA | TRBJ1-1 | TRBV19 | TGTGCCAGTAGCCCGACAGAAAACACTGAAGCTTTCTTT | CASSPTENTEAFF
TRBD1 | NA | TRBJ2-1 | TRBV6-6 | TGTGCCAGCAGCTCGGGACAGGGGGGCGATGAGCAGTTCTTC | CASSSGQGGDEQFF
NA | NA | TRBJ1-5 | TRBV6-6 | TGTGCCAGCAGTTACTCTGGGACGGGGCCGCCCCAGCATTTT | CASSYSGTGPPQHF
NA | NA | TRBJ2-7 | TRBV27 | TGTGCCAGCGGGGGACCGAAACCCTACGAGCAGTACTTC | CASGGPKPYEQYF